Listed below are T cell receptor beta chains from one sample, sequenced in a study of blood T cell repertoires in COVID-19. The protocol was immunoSEQ multiplex PCR, while the TCRdb copy is restricted to in-frame clones and leaves out a portion. The sample shows around 190,000 clones, about 78% of them seen only once. The sequencing input was peripheral blood. The receptors shown here come from a woman aged 45 to 65 with active or convalescent COVID-19. CDR3s include the opening cysteine and the closing phenylalanine or tryptophan. D genes are given only for firm matches. Clone size is stated in some rows and not others, as once, few, many or a class when expanded.

d_call	clone_size	j_call	v_call	cdr3_aa	cdr3_nt
-	-	TRBJ1-1	TRBV29-1	CSVGGEGTEAFF	TGCAGCGTTGGCGGGGAGGGCACTGAAGCTTTCTTT
-	-	TRBJ2-3	TRBV12-3/TRBV12-4	CASSILVTDTQYF	TGTGCCAGCAGCATTTTAGTCACAGATACGCAGTATTTT
-	few	TRBJ1-2	TRBV3-1/TRBV3-2	CASSQGVGGAYGYTF	TGTGCCAGCAGCCAAGGTGTCGGGGGGGCCTATGGCTACACCTTC
TRBD2	-	TRBJ2-1	TRBV19	CASSFTGTSGGSSYNEQFF	TGTGCCAGTAGTTTCACCGGGACTAGCGGGGGAAGCTCCTACAATGAGCAGTTCTTC
-	-	TRBJ2-2	TRBV5-4	CASSLGASASTGELFF	TGTGCCAGCAGCTTGGGGGCTAGCGCCAGCACCGGGGAGCTGTTTTTT
-	-	TRBJ2-1	TRBV19	CASRSYNEQFF	TGTGCCAGTCGGTCCTACAATGAGCAGTTCTTC
TRBD1	-	TRBJ2-7	TRBV6-5	CASSLGTGLAYEQYF	TGTGCCAGCAGTCTCGGGACAGGGCTCGCCTACGAGCAGTACTTC
-	-	TRBJ2-5	TRBV27	CASSLEPHKETQYF	TGTGCCAGCAGTTTAGAACCCCACAAAGAGACCCAGTACTTC
-	once	TRBJ1-2	TRBV12-3/TRBV12-4	CASNREGGGYTF	TGTGCCAGCAACAGGGAGGGCGGTGGCTACACCTTC
-	-	TRBJ1-6	TRBV6-5	CASSYYSSYNSPLHF	TGTGCCAGCAGTTACTACAGCTCCTATAATTCACCCCTCCACTTT
-	once	TRBJ2-1	TRBV7-2	CASSLNSLYNEQFF	TGTGCCAGCAGCTTAAATAGTCTCTACAATGAGCAGTTCTTC
TRBD1	-	TRBJ1-2	TRBV5-4	CASSLDRGVTNYGYTF	TGTGCCAGCAGCTTGGACAGGGGGGTTACTAACTATGGCTACACCTTC
-	-	TRBJ1-3	TRBV5-1	CASSLAGFGNTIYF	TGCGCCAGCAGCTTGGCGGGGTTTGGAAACACCATATATTTT
-	-	TRBJ1-5	TRBV6-2/TRBV6-3	CASSYENNQPQHF	TGTGCCAGCAGTTACGAGAACAATCAGCCCCAGCATTTT
-	-	TRBJ1-2	TRBV4-3	CASSNLQASGYGYTF	TGCGCCAGCAGCAACCTCCAGGCCTCCGGCTATGGCTACACCTTC
-	-	TRBJ2-6	TRBV30	CAWSWQSGANVLTF	TGTGCCTGGAGTTGGCAATCTGGGGCCAACGTCCTGACTTTC
TRBD2	-	TRBJ2-6	TRBV18	CASSPQGTSGVAGANVLTF	TGTGCCAGCTCACCACAGGGGACTAGCGGGGTTGCTGGGGCCAACGTCCTGACTTTC
TRBD1	-	TRBJ1-2	TRBV7-2	CASSLKPGQGASGYTF	TGTGCCAGCAGCTTAAAACCGGGACAGGGGGCATCTGGCTACACCTTC
TRBD2	-	TRBJ2-1	TRBV5-5	CASSSSGLANNEQFF	TGTGCCAGCAGCTCTTCAGGACTAGCAAACAATGAGCAGTTCTTC
-	-	TRBJ2-6	TRBV28	CASSPSSGANVLTF	TGTGCCAGCAGCCCTAGCTCTGGGGCCAACGTCCTGACTTTC
-	few	TRBJ1-1	TRBV7-9	CASSSQGGTEAFF	TGTGCCAGCAGCTCGCAGGGCGGAACTGAAGCTTTCTTT
TRBD2	once	TRBJ2-3	TRBV7-2	CASSQLAGHTDTQYF	TGTGCCAGCAGCCAGCTAGCGGGGCACACAGATACGCAGTATTTT
-	-	TRBJ2-3	TRBV3-1/TRBV3-2	CASSLRGPKDTQYF	TGTGCCAGCAGCCTCCGAGGGCCCAAAGATACGCAGTATTTT
-	once	TRBJ2-4	TRBV27	CASSLRGGPQNIQYF	TGTGCCAGCAGTTTAAGAGGTGGCCCCCAGAACATTCAGTACTTC
TRBD1	-	TRBJ1-1	TRBV6-5	CASSYSGTDQAFF	TGTGCCAGCAGTTACTCAGGGACAGACCAAGCTTTCTTT
TRBD1	-	TRBJ1-5	TRBV30	CAWSVHRIGTGGDQPQHF	TGTGCCTGGAGTGTACACCGAATCGGGACAGGAGGGGATCAGCCCCAGCATTTT
TRBD2	-	TRBJ2-5	TRBV7-2	CASSLGLAVETQYF	TGTGCCAGCAGCTTAGGACTAGCGGTGGAGACCCAGTACTTC
-	-	TRBJ2-2	TRBV5-8	CASSLVLWTDQYTGELFF	TGTGCCAGCAGCTTGGTTCTATGGACAGATCAGTACACCGGGGAGCTGTTTTTT
-	-	TRBJ2-3	TRBV7-2	CASSLSSSVDTQYF	TGTGCCAGCAGCTTATCGTCTAGCGTTGATACGCAGTATTTT